This TCR beta chain was recorded in a study of T cell clones after liver transplantation. Study summary: Until 12-24 months post-transplant, subjects got standard immunosuppression and no induction.

This clone was counted once. The method was immunoSEQ multiplex PCR; TCRdb's version includes in-frame clones alone and lacks a portion of them. This table holds about 80,000 clones, roughly 80% found once. Thawed unstimulated PBMCs were FACS-sorted by CD3, CD4 and CD8 into two populations. The germline gives CDR1 LNHDA, CDR2 SQIVND (reference sequence). The CDR3 loop spans 11 amino acids. The V and J ends lost 5 bases and 6 bases respectively, with 8 bases between them. Material: CD4+ T cells from blood, obtained 45 to 46 months after liver transplant. The chain is built from TRBV19 and TRBJ2-7, with D maybe TRBD2 (5 bases). The receptor was derived from a human patient who received a liver transplant. Some T cells may be supplied by the graft donor. The CDR3 region has the DNA TGTGCCAGTAGTTACCGGGGCGAGCAGTACTTC. Translated: CASSYRGEQYF.